Listed here are 22 T cell receptor beta chains from one sample, sequenced in a study of blood T cell repertoires in COVID-19. Only in-frame clones appear in the TCRdb table, and some are missing; sequencing was by immunoSEQ multiplex PCR. The data show 300,000 to 450,000 clones, roughly nine tenths seen once. The sequencing sample was made of peripheral blood. These receptor sequences come from a woman aged 55-75 years with COVID-19, enrolled during active disease.

The rearrangement joins TRBV7-8 to TRBJ1-2; 8 nucleotides agree with TRBD1. This CDR3 region has 15 residues. The V gene's germline CDR1 is SGHVS and CDR2 FQNEAQ. V lost 4 bases, J lost 7 bases, and 11 bases stayed unmatched. The CDR3 DNA sequence: TGTGCCAGCAGCTCCGGGAGTAGGACAGGGTTTGGCTACACCTTC. This encodes CASSSGSRTGFGYTF.

The chain couples TRBV6-5 to TRBJ1-1, with D possibly TRBD1 on 6 matching bases. Germline CDR1 and CDR2: MNHEY and SVGAGI. V shed 7 bases and J shed 12 bases, with 12 bases lying between them. This CDR3 has 10 residues. Written as DNA, the CDR3 is TGTGCCAGCATACAGGGACCACCTTTCTTT. This sequence encodes CASIQGPPFF.

The chain couples TRBV30 to TRBJ1-4; D is perhaps TRBD1 (6 bases). The germline V gene has CDR1 GTSNPN and CDR2 SVGIG (reference sequence). The CDR3 length is 15 residues. V was shortened by 1 base and J by 7 bases, with 16 bases between the two germline ends. The CDR3 is CAWSGNGGGREKLFF. The CDR3 DNA reads TGTGCCTGGAGTGGTAATGGGGGGGGCCGTGAAAAACTGTTTTTT.

The chain uses TRBV5-6 and TRBJ1-4; 10 bases agree with TRBD1. With V trimmed by 4 bases and J by 2 bases, 5 bases remained unmatched. Germline CDR1 is SGHDT and CDR2 is YYEEEE. The CDR3 runs to 16 residues. In nucleotides, the CDR3 is TGTGCCAGCAGCGAGCGGACAGGGGGGACTAATGAAAAACTGTTTTTT. Protein product: CASSERTGGTNEKLFF.

The rearrangement uses TRBV12-1 and TRBJ2-5; the D call TRBD2 from the table was never checked on the DNA. TRBV12-1 is designated a pseudogene. This CDR3 spans 18 amino acids. CDR3 sequence (DNA): TGTGCCAGCATTTTGAGGGGAGCAAAGCGGGGGCGAGGGGAGACCCAGTACTTC. This encodes CASILRGAKRGRGETQYF.

This chain connects TRBV28 to TRBJ1-4, with a weak D call TRBD1 (6 bases). V was pared by 4 bases and J by 3 bases, with 12 bases between. CDR3 length: 15 residues. Germline V gives CDR1 MDHEN, CDR2 SYDVKM. CDR3 sequence: CASSSRTVPNEKLFF. CDR3 nucleotide sequence: TGTGCCAGCAGTTCCCGGACAGTTCCTAATGAAAAACTGTTTTTT. The whole variable domain, remainder taken from reference TRBV28 and TRBJ1-4, is DVKVTQSSRYLVKRTGEKVFLECVQDMDHENMFWYRQDPGLGLRLIYFSYDVKMKEKGDIPEGYSVSREKKERFSLILESASTNQTSMYLCASSSRTVPNEKLFFGSGTQLSVL.

This sequence joins TRBV29-1 and TRBJ1-4; 11 bases agree with TRBD1. The J segment lost 7 bases and the V segment lost 6 bases, leaving 7 bases of the junction unmatched. This CDR3 has 14 residues. In germline, CDR1 is SQVTM, CDR2 ANQGSEA. CDR3 residues: CSVAQGTGGEKLFF. DNA of the CDR3: TGCAGCGTCGCCCAGGGGACAGGGGGTGAAAAACTGTTTTTT.

This chain connects TRBV5-1 to TRBJ2-3, with 8 bases that match TRBD2. Germline V CDR1 and CDR2: SGHRS, YFSETQ. The CDR3 length is 18 residues. V trimming: 4 bases; J trimming: 4 bases; junction bases outside the gene matches: 17. CDR3 sequence: CASSPPHSGVHPADTQYF. CDR3 nucleotides: TGCGCCAGCAGCCCGCCTCATAGCGGGGTACACCCGGCAGATACGCAGTATTTT.

Points on this clone: This may arise from a read error, as a much more abundant clone is one base away. Additional DNA sequences in this sample encode the identical CDR3. This chain connects TRBV18 to TRBJ2-1; 9 bases are a match to TRBD2. The CDR3 runs to 15 residues. The V gene end was trimmed by 3 bases and the J gene end by 4 bases; junction bases not matched to a gene: 4. Per germline, CDR1 KGHSH and CDR2 LQKENI. In nucleotides, the CDR3 is TGTGCCAGCTCACCTAGCGGGGGAGTTTACAATGAGCAGTTCTTC. This sequence encodes CASSPSGGVYNEQFF.

The genes are TRBV7-8 and TRBJ1-2, with D maybe TRBD1 (6 bases). This CDR3 region has 15 residues. Per the germline V gene, CDR1 is SGHVS and CDR2 is FQNEAQ. V lost 3 bases and J lost 3, with 14 bases in between. In DNA, the CDR3 is TGTGCCAGCAGCTTCGGACAGCCCCTAGACTATGGCTACACCTTC. It translates to CASSFGQPLDYGYTF.

V is TRBV2 and J is TRBJ2-7; 10 bases fit TRBD1. The CDR3 runs 15 residues. Per the germline V gene, CDR1 is SNHLY and CDR2 is FYNNEI. J gave up 3 bases and V 6 bases, and 8 bases lay outside the gene matches. CDR3 sequence: CASRGQGSVIYEQYF. The CDR3 DNA is TGTGCCAGCAGGGGACAGGGGAGTGTCATCTACGAGCAGTACTTC. The whole variable domain, remainder taken from reference TRBV2 and TRBJ2-7, is EPEVTQTPSHQVTQMGQEVILRCVPISNHLYFYWYRQILGQKVEFLVSFYNNEISEKSEIFDDQFSVERPDGSNFTLKIRSTKLEDSAMYFCASRGQGSVIYEQYFGPGTRLTVT.

The chain couples TRBV5-4 to TRBJ1-6, with D unclear. The CDR3 consists of 15 residues. Germline V lookup: CDR1 SGHNT, CDR2 YYREEE (reference sequence). The V end lost 0 bases, the J end lost 9 bases, and 13 bases lay between the germline ends. The CDR3 DNA follows: TGTGCCAGCAGCTTGGGAGGGAGTCATGCTTCACCCCTCCACTTT. It encodes CASSLGGSHASPLHF. The full variable domain, its missing parts supplied by reference TRBV5-4 and TRBJ1-6, is ETGVTQSPTHLIKTRGQQVTLRCSSQSGHNTVSWYQQALGQGPQFIFQYYREEENGRGNFPPRFSGLQFPNYSSELNVNALELDDSALYLCASSLGGSHASPLHFGNGTRLTVT.

The chain employs TRBV6-5 and TRBJ1-4; no clear D. V was trimmed by 6 bases and J by 4 bases, leaving 9 bases between them. Looked up from germline, CDR1 is MNHEY and CDR2 is SVGAGI. This CDR3 region has 13 residues. The CDR3 here is CASSYGFNEKLFF. The CDR3 nucleotides are TGTGCCAGCAGCTACGGCTTTAATGAAAAACTGTTTTTT.

The chain links TRBV7-9 to TRBJ1-2; TRBD1 agrees at 11 bases. This CDR3 has 12 amino acids. After removal of 6 bases from V and 9 bases from J, the junction contained 3 bases not matched to a gene. Germline V lookup: CDR1 SEHNR, CDR2 FQNEAQ (reference sequence). CDR3 in DNA: TGTGCCAGCAGTGGGACAGGGGGACGCTACACCTTC. Protein product: CASSGTGGRYTF.

The chain uses TRBV27 and TRBJ2-1; 7 nucleotides agree with TRBD2. CDR1 MNHEY and CDR2 SMNVEV come from the germline V gene (reference sequence). V shed 4 bases, J shed 2 bases, and the junction held 8 bases outside the gene matches. CDR3 length: 16 residues. CDR3 nucleotide sequence: TGTGCCAGCAGTTCCCTTGGGGCGGGGGCCTACAATGAGCAGTTCTTC. Translation gives CASSSLGAGAYNEQFF.

The chain has TRBV27 and TRBJ2-1; TRBD2 agrees at 8 bases. J gave up 8 bases and V 2 bases, and 2 bases lay outside the gene matches. Germline-derived CDR1 and CDR2 are MNHEY and SMNVEV (reference sequence). The CDR3 spans 13 residues. The CDR3 DNA is TGTGCCAGCAGTTTAGGACTAGCCGATGAGCAGTTCTTC. Translating it yields CASSLGLADEQFF.

The rearrangement links TRBV2 to TRBJ1-2; 7 bases are a match to TRBD1. The CDR3 is 13 residues long. From germline, CDR1 is SNHLY and CDR2 FYNNEI. Germline trimming cut 6 bases from V and 4 bases from J; bases unmatched to any gene: 5. CDR3 in DNA: TGTGCCAGCAGACAGGGGTCATTCTATGGCTACACCTTC. It specifies CASRQGSFYGYTF. The full variable domain, rest sourced from reference TRBV2 and TRBJ1-2, is EPEVTQTPSHQVTQMGQEVILRCVPISNHLYFYWYRQILGQKVEFLVSFYNNEISEKSEIFDDQFSVERPDGSNFTLKIRSTKLEDSAMYFCASRQGSFYGYTFGSGTRLTVV.

This rearrangement joins TRBV5-4 to TRBJ1-3, with 8 bases matching TRBD1. CDR3 length equals 15 residues. Germline CDR1 SGHNT, CDR2 YYREEE (reference sequence). Germline trimming cut 4 bases from V and 2 bases from J; bases unmatched to any gene: 5. CDR3 amino acids: CASSQPDRAGNTIYF. The CDR3 coding sequence is TGTGCCAGCAGCCAACCGGACAGGGCTGGAAACACCATATATTTT.

V and J are TRBV30 and TRBJ2-1, with a tentative D call TRBD2 (5 bases). CDR1 GTSNPN and CDR2 SVGIG come from the germline V gene (reference sequence). V was clipped by 1 base and J by 9 bases, with 13 bases between them. CDR3 size: 13 residues. The CDR3 DNA follows: TGTGCCTGGAGTGGGTTGGGCGGGCTTGAGCAGTTCTTC. Its translation: CAWSGLGGLEQFF.

The chain recombines TRBV12-3 or TRBV12-4 with TRBJ1-1; 8 positions agree with TRBD1. This CDR3 has 13 amino acids. Losses at the gene ends were 8 bases for V and 6 bases for J; bases not matched to a gene: 8. CDR3: CASGRTGSAEAFF. For the CDR3, the DNA is TGTGCCAGCGGAAGGACAGGGTCGGCTGAAGCTTTCTTT.

Here the CDR3 DNA reads TGTGCCAGCAGCTCGACAGACGAGCAGTACTTC. This translates into CASSSTDEQYF. The V call is TRBV6-5, the J call TRBJ2-7, with a possible D match to TRBD1 (5 bases). The ends were cut back, 6 bases at V and 5 bases at J, with 8 bases in the middle. Germline assignment: CDR1 MNHEY and CDR2 SVGAGI. This CDR3 comprises 11 residues.

V gene TRBV6-5 combines with J gene TRBJ1-2; a weak D match, TRBD1 (6 bases). V was cut by 6 bases and J by 1 base, with 15 bases left in between. The CDR3 runs to 15 residues. CDR1 and CDR2 (germline): MNHEY, SVGAGI. CDR3 loop: CASRATGIFNYGYTF. CDR3 coding DNA: TGTGCCAGCAGGGCGACAGGAATCTTTAACTATGGCTACACCTTC.